Following are 10 T cell receptor beta chains from one sample sequenced in a study of response to subunit inactivated influenza vaccine. In TCRdb, the RT-PCR reads were re-called with MiXCR into one record per CDR3 protein. The sample holds under 550,000 distinct CDR3 sequences, 6% to 9% seen once. The sample was PBMCs from blood, taken around 25 months after vaccination. Every receptor here comes from a man between 50 and 75 years old who received an inactivated influenza vaccine.

In its sample, this clonotype was seen a few times. The V call is TRBV27, the J call TRBJ1-2; D is undetermined. Trimming left V 4 bases short and J 5 bases short, with 11 bases between. CDR3 size: 13 residues. Per germline, CDR1 MNHEY and CDR2 SMNVEV (reference sequence). DNA of the CDR3: TGTGCCAGCAGTTACACGGGTGAATATGGCTACACCTTC. This sequence encodes CASSYTGEYGYTF.

This clonotype has a handful of counts. The chain is built from TRBV6-2 or TRBV6-3 and TRBJ2-7; 8 bases fit TRBD1. This CDR3 spans 17 amino acids. The V segment lost 2 bases and the J segment 0 bases; nucleotides outside the gene matches: 9. Germline CDR1 MNHEY, CDR2 SVGEGT. CDR3 in DNA: TGTGCCAGCAGTTACCGGGACAGGTCCAACTACTCCTACGAGCAGTACTTC. Its protein is CASSYRDRSNYSYEQYF.

This clonotype has a handful of counts. The chain couples TRBV10-1 to TRBJ2-7, with 13 bases lining up with TRBD2. With 8 bases clipped from V and 0 bases from J, the junction kept 7 bases outside the gene matches. This CDR3 spans 16 amino acids. The germline CDR1 and CDR2 sequences are WNHNN and SYGVQD (reference sequence). The CDR3 loop reads CASWTSGGPSSYEQYF. Here the CDR3 DNA reads TGCGCCAGCTGGACTAGCGGGGGTCCTAGCTCCTACGAGCAGTACTTC.

At least ten counts were recorded for this clonotype. The genes are TRBV24-1 and TRBJ2-1; 8 positions agree with TRBD2. The length of the CDR3 is 19 residues. CDR1 and CDR2 from the germline V gene are KGHDR and SFDVKD. J gave up 1 base and V 6 bases, and 16 bases lay outside the gene matches. For the CDR3, the DNA is TGTGCCACCAGTACCACCCGGGGGCATCGCGGGAGGTCCTACAATGAGCAGTTCTTC. As protein: CATSTTRGHRGRSYNEQFF.

This clonotype was counted only a few times. The chain has TRBV5-1 and TRBJ2-3; possibly TRBD1 for D (6 bases). Germline V lookup: CDR1 SGHRS, CDR2 YFSETQ. Trimming stripped 4 bases from V and 5 bases from J, with 20 bases between. The CDR3 consists of 16 residues. The CDR3 region has the DNA TGCGCCAGCAGCGACGCGAACAGGGACCTCGGAGATACGCAGTATTTT. The encoded protein is CASSDANRDLGDTQYF.

This clonotype was found a few times. V gene TRBV28 combines with J gene TRBJ1-5; D gene ambiguous. V was pared by 2 bases and J by 4 bases, with 9 bases between. Germline V gene data show CDR1 as MDHEN and CDR2 as SYDVKM. This CDR3 has 14 residues. CDR3 sequence reads: CASSLGRRNQPQHF. CDR3 DNA sequence: TGTGCCAGCAGTTTAGGTAGGAGGAATCAGCCCCAGCATTTT.

V usage is TRBV18 and J usage is TRBJ1-3; D is uncertain. The germline V and J ends were trimmed by 2 bases and 4 bases, with 6 bases remaining between them. The CDR3 has 13 residues. Germline V gene lookup returns CDR1 KGHSH and CDR2 LQKENI. The CDR3 DNA reads TGTGCCAGCTCACCAGAAGGGGGAAACACCATATATTTT. Encoded protein: CASSPEGGNTIYF.

There are many counts of this clonotype. J is TRBJ2-3 and V is TRBV5-6, with D perhaps TRBD2 (5 bases). V was pared by 0 bases and J by 4 bases, with 12 bases between. CDR3 length: 15 residues. Per germline, CDR1 SGHDT and CDR2 YYEEEE. The CDR3 loop is CASSLVGVRADTQYF. The CDR3 DNA reads TGTGCCAGCAGCTTGGTCGGTGTGAGGGCAGATACGCAGTATTTT.

Only a few counts were recorded for this clonotype. The chain carries TRBV28 and TRBJ1-5; maybe TRBD1 (6 bases). The CDR3 consists of 16 residues. V was shortened by 8 bases and J by 5 bases, with 22 bases between the two germline ends. Germline V gene lookup returns CDR1 MDHEN and CDR2 SYDVKM. CDR3 sequence (DNA): TGTGCCAGCGGTGCCACCCTCCGGGACAAGTATCAGCCCCAGCATTTT. This encodes CASGATLRDKYQPQHF.

This clonotype was detected ten times or more. The genes are TRBV7-9 and TRBJ2-7, with D possibly matching TRBD2 (5 bases). The ends were cut back, 5 bases at V and 6 bases at J, with 14 bases in the middle. The length of the CDR3 is 13 residues. Germline CDR1 reads SEHNR; CDR2 reads FQNEAQ (reference sequence). CDR3 bases: TGTGCCAGCAGCCACGACCGGGGATTCGAGCAGTACTTC. Its protein is CASSHDRGFEQYF.